This entry lists 5 T cell receptor beta chains sequenced from one sample in a study of shared clonotypes between healthy human individuals. Sequenced by immunoSEQ multiplex PCR; TCRdb stores in-frame clones only, minus some. The repertoire holds around 1.6 million clones, 95% to 99% seen once, with approximately 0.44% in the top ten. The sequencing sample was made of naive CD4+ T cells sorted from blood. Subset described: CD45RA+ positively selected. The receptors stem from a man under 40 in good health.

The genes are TRBV5-1 and TRBJ2-3; 10 nucleotides align to TRBD2. Trimming took 0 bases from V and 4 from J; bases not matched to a gene: 8. The CDR3 totals 17 residues. Germline-derived CDR1 and CDR2 are SGHRS and YFSETQ. The CDR3 DNA follows: TGCGCCAGCAGCTTGGGGGCGGGACTAGCGAGTCCAGATACGCAGTATTTT. Translated, it gives CASSLGAGLASPDTQYF.

The chain recombines TRBV12-2 with TRBJ2-1; no DNA check was done on the table's D call, TRBD2. TRBV12-2 has pseudogene status. The CDR3 runs to 17 residues. The CDR3 protein is CASRPNRTSGSYNEQFF. The CDR3 DNA follows: TGTGCAAGTCGCCCAAATCGGACTAGCGGTTCCTACAATGAGCAGTTCTTC.

Here the CDR3 reads CASRGGGTEAFF. For the CDR3, the DNA is TGTGCCAGCAGGGGAGGGGGGACTGAAGCTTTCTTT. The V call is TRBV28, the J call TRBJ1-1; weak D call: TRBD1 (6 bases). Germline assignment: CDR1 MDHEN and CDR2 SYDVKM. Deletions cut 6 bases from V and 5 bases from J, with 10 bases between. CDR3 length: 12 residues.

The V gene is TRBV18, the J gene TRBJ2-5; 12 positions agree with TRBD2. The CDR3 runs 18 residues. Looked up from germline, CDR1 is KGHSH and CDR2 is LQKENI. V dropped 4 bases and J dropped 2; count of bases not matched to a gene: 11. In DNA, the CDR3 is TGTGCCAGCTCACACCTAGCGGGAGGGCCTCAAACTCAAGAGACCCAGTACTTC. As protein: CASSHLAGGPQTQETQYF.

In regard to this clone: The same CDR3 is also encoded by other DNA sequences in this sample. This chain joins TRBV9 and TRBJ2-7; tentative D call: TRBD1 (5 bases). Trimming pared 0 bases from V and 0 bases from J, leaving 10 bases between. This CDR3 is built from 15 residues. Germline V lookup: CDR1 SGDLS, CDR2 YYNGEE. CDR3 DNA sequence: TGTGCCAGCAGCGTAGGGGGCACGAGCTCCTACGAGCAGTACTTC. Translating gives CASSVGGTSSYEQYF.